This TCR beta chain appears in the sequencing data of a study of T cells in Graves' hyperthyroidism and ophthalmopathy. V was trimmed by 4 bases and J by 5 bases, leaving 8 bases between them. This CDR3 is built from 12 residues. Germline V gene sequence: CDR1 LNHNV, CDR2 YYDKDF (reference sequence). Remarks on this clonotype: Its antigen is undetermined.

Broader study findings: In the blood, most expanded thyroid clonotypes above 0.001 appeared as well. Ophthalmopathy was model-predicted a median about 6 months pre-onset. Separation of ophthalmopathy from stable hyperthyroidism was achieved by a 13 V-J model.

From RNA transcripts, TCR beta CDR3 regions were amplified. The primer set for the first-round RT-PCR of the TCR CDR3 was HTBI. TCRdb re-derived calls from the multiplex PCR reads in MiXCR, one entry per CDR3 protein. The sample has approximately 700,000 distinct CDR3 sequences, 45% seen once. This clonotype was obtained from an adult man with Graves' disease, either hyperthyroidism or ophthalmopathy (not recorded which). The chain has TRBV15 and TRBJ2-5, with TRBD1 as a possible D gene (6 bases). Sequenced: peripheral blood or thyroid tissue (not recorded which). The DNA of the CDR3 is TGTGCCACCAGCAAAGACAGGGAGACCCAGTACTTC. Amino acid sequence: CATSKDRETQYF.